This T cell receptor (beta chain) derives from a study of regulatory T cells in long-lasting Graves disease. Comment on this clonotype: A clone one base away is much larger, so this may be a read error.

The TCR beta library used iRepertoire HTBI primers with Arm-PCR amplification of CDR3. In the authors' workflow: Throughout the samples, researchers identified 55 to 65 TRBV and roughly 14 TRBJ segments. TCRdb independently ran MiXCR on the multiplex PCR reads; one entry per CDR3 protein. These V and J calls rely on TCRdb rather than the paper's analysis. The table records under 450,000 distinct CDR3 sequences, roughly 24% of them present only once. The V gene's germline CDR1 is DFQATT and CDR2 SNEGSKA (reference sequence). The CDR3 loop spans 14 amino acids. As for time point: persistent/refractory GD, antithyroid drugs over 5 years with positive TRAb. From RNA extracted from PBMCs, the TCR library was made.

The receptor's source is a middle-aged woman with Graves disease. The chain carries TRBV20-1 and TRBJ2-7; D gene ambiguous. The specimen was peripheral blood mononuclear cells (PBMCs), collected when the disease was refractory, from a patient treated with antithyroid drugs. This CDR3 reads CSASLGRASHEQYF. The CDR3 nucleotides read TGCAGTGCTAGCCTGGGTAGGGCCTCCCACGAGCAGTACTTC.